This TCR beta chain was sequenced for a study of T cell responses to AZD1222 COVID-19 vaccine. TCRdb keeps only in-frame clones here, not all; method: immunoSEQ multiplex PCR. The data show about 120,000 clones, approximately 90% seen once. The V and J ends lost 4 bases and 1 base, in that order; junction bases with no gene match: 5. Germline V gene sequence: CDR1 MNHNS, CDR2 SASEGT. The CDR3 totals 16 residues. This specimen consisted of peripheral blood, obtained 28 days after the second AZD1222 dose. This TCR came from an adult who received the AZD1222 COVID-19 vaccine. The V gene is TRBV6-1, the J gene TRBJ2-7; 12 bases match TRBD1. Here the CDR3 DNA reads TGTGCCAGCAGTGCAACGGGACAGGGGGCGTCCTACGAGCAGTACTTC. Encoded protein: CASSATGQGASYEQYF.